The present T cell receptor (beta chain) was sequenced within a study of somatic mutations in cytotoxic T cells in rheumatoid arthritis (dated by TCRdb to the late 2010s). Background for the entire study: Peripheral blood (about 28 ml EDTA) was collected from patients immediately after diagnosis and before any treatment began. A FACSAria II or Sony SH800 was used to flow-sort some V beta antibody-stained T-cell populations at nearly 100% purity, and TCRB sequencing was also done on sorted V beta1+ cells. A total of 60 to 80 rheumatoid arthritis patients and about 20 healthy controls underwent TCRB deep sequencing. Median age was essentially the same in the patient group and the control group. To characterize clonality, the study used TCRB deep sequencing while asking whether somatic mutations are carried by expanded CD8+ T-cell clones in newly diagnosed, untreated rheumatoid arthritis. Beyond this particular receptor, the publication reports: The finding that TRBV07 was slightly underrepresented in patients was left unadjusted for multiple comparisons. Viral specificity could not be ruled out by absence from virus-specific databases, and the antigen targets of the expanded CD8+ clones remained unknown. In about an eighth of the 65 patients the largest CD8+ clone exceeded 20% of CD8+ cells, and several identical CD8+ TCRB sequences were shared between blood and synovial fluid. An increase of CD8+ clonality with age was seen in patients (Spearman r=0.49) but not in healthy controls. CD8+ T-cell clonality in rheumatoid arthritis patients was not significantly different from that in age-matched healthy controls.

The germline V gene (reference sequence) supplies CDR1 MNHEY and CDR2 SMNVEV. The CDR3 runs 15 residues from the cysteine to the phenylalanine. Only the CDR3 DNA is retained, 45 bases long and in frame from the first base. Trimming takes 4 bases from V and 4 bases from J, and the germline ends sit 13 bases apart. The immunoSEQ assay was applied to genomic DNA for TCRB CDR3 sequencing. In the original analysis: Only a few patient CD8+ clones larger than 1% matched published virus-specific TCRB sequences when compared against them. Nothing other than productive TCRB rearrangements was included in the analyses. Clonality was calculated as a Shannon entropy-based productive clonality index, and a clone was defined by a unique TCRB CDR3 sequence. The template counts of each clone relative to the total templates per sample were used to calculate repertoire overlap between two samples. A correlation with a Spearman r of roughly 0.66 was found between V-gene usage by flow cytometry and V-gene usage by TCRB sequencing. TCRdb provides this immuneACCESS table in a form limited to in-frame rearrangements. Some clones are lacking; in checked studies, under half of them reflect an unresolved V gene, and why the rest are absent is not known. V, J and clone size were drawn from that table, and D and trimming were deduced from the DNA. The sample data list more than 15,000 clones, and approximately 71% of these were observed just once. The ten largest clones take up 18% of the sample.

CD4+ and CD8+ cells were isolated by positive magnetic bead selection on an AutoMACS, and purity was checked by flow cytometry. Clonal expansions were first screened by flow cytometry with a TCR V beta antibody panel, then characterized by TCRB deep sequencing of sorted CD8+ fractions. Ficoll-Paque PLUS density gradient separation was used to isolate peripheral blood mononuclear cells. Using Nucleospin Tissue or Tissue XS kits, DNA was extracted from CD4-enriched, CD8-enriched or PBMC samples, with quantification by a Qubit 2.0 fluorometer. This clone has just a few counts. The target of this receptor is not known. One base away there is no much larger clone; base qualities are not given.

Rearrangement joined TRBV27 to TRBJ2-2; the D call is tentative, TRBD1 or TRBD2, as each matches 5 bases. The sample was CD8+ T cells sorted from blood. This TCR came from an adult with rheumatoid arthritis. The sequence in DNA is TGTGCCAGCAGTTGGAGGCAGGGCAGCACCGGGGAGCTGTTTTTT. Its product reads: CASSWRQGSTGELFF.